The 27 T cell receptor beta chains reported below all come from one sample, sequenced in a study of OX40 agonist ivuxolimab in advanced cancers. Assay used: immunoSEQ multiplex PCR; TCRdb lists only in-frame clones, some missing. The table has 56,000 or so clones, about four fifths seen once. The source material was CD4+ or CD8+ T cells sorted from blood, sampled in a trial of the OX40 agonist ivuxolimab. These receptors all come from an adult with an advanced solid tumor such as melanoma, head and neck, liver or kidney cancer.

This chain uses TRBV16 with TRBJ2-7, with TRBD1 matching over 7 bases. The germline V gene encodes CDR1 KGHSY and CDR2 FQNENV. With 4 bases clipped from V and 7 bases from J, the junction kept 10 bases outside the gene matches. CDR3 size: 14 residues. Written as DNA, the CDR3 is TGTGCCAGCAGCCGCGACAGGGTCTCGGGTGAGCAGTACTTC. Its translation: CASSRDRVSGEQYF.

The CDR3 region is CASSPEIGNEQFF. The CDR3 DNA follows: TGTGCCAGCAGCCCCGAAATTGGCAATGAGCAGTTCTTC. The chain carries TRBV7-6 and TRBJ2-1; unclear D gene. The germline CDR1 and CDR2 sequences are SGHVS and FNYEAQ. The CDR3 totals 13 residues. V lost 5 bases, J lost 6 bases, and 11 bases lay in between.

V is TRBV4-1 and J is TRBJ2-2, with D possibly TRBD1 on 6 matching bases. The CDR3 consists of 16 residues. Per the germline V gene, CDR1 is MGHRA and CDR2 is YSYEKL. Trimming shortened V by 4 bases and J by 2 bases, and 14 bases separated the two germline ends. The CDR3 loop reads CASSPPGHPNTGELFF. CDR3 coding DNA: TGCGCCAGCAGCCCACCGGGACACCCAAACACCGGGGAGCTGTTTTTT.

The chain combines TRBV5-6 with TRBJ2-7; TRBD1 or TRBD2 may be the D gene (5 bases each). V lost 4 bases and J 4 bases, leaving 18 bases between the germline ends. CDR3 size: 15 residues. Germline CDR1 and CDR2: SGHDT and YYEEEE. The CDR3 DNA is TGTGCCAGCAGCCAGGGACCAACCACGGGATACGAGCAGTACTTC. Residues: CASSQGPTTGYEQYF. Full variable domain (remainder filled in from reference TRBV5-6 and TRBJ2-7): DAGVTQSPTHLIKTRGQQVTLRCSPKSGHDTVSWYQQALGQGPQFIFQYYEEEERQRGNFPDRFSGHQFPNYSSELNVNALLLGDSALYLCASSQGPTTGYEQYFGPGTRLTVT.

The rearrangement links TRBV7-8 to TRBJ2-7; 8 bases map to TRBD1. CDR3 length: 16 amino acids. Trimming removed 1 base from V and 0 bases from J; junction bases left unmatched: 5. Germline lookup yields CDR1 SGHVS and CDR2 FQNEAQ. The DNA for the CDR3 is TGTGCCAGCAGCTTAGGGGGACAGGACCCCTCCTACGAGCAGTACTTC. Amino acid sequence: CASSLGGQDPSYEQYF.

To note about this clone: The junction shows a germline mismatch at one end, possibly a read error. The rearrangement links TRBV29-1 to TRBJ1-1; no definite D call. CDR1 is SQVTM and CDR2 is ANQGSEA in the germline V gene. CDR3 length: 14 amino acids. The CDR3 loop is CSVEGGRENTEVFF. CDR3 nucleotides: TGCAGCGTTGAAGGAGGGCGGGAGAACACTGAAGTTTTCTTT.

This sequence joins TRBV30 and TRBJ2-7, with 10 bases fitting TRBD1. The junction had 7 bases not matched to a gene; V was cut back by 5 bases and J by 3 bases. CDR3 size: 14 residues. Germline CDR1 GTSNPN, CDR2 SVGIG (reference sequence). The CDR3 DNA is TGTGCCTGGGGAAAGGGACAGGGGCGCTACGAGCAGTACTTC. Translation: CAWGKGQGRYEQYF.

This CDR3 reads CASSLEGLADEQFF. The CDR3 coding sequence is TGCGCCAGCAGCTTGGAGGGACTAGCAGATGAGCAGTTCTTC. The chain joins TRBV5-1 to TRBJ2-1; 9 bases are a match to TRBD2. Germline CDR1 SGHRS, CDR2 YFSETQ. Losses at the gene ends were 0 bases for V and 8 bases for J; bases not matched to a gene: 3. This CDR3 has 14 amino acids.

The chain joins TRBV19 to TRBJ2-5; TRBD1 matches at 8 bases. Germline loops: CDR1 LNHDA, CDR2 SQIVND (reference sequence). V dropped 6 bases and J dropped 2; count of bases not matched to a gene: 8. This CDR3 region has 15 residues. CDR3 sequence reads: CASSPEGQVQETQYF. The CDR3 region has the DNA TGTGCCAGTAGCCCGGAGGGACAGGTTCAAGAGACCCAGTACTTC. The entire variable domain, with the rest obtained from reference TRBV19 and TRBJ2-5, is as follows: DGGITQSPKYLFRKEGQNVTLSCEQNLNHDAMYWYRQDPGQGLRLIYYSQIVNDFQKGDIAEGYSVSREKKESFPLTVTSAQKNPTAFYLCASSPEGQVQETQYFGPGTRLLVL.

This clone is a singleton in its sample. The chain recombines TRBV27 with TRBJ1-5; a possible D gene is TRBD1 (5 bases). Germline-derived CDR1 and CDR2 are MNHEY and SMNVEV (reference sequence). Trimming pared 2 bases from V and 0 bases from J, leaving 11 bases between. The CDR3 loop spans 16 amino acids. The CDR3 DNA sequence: TGTGCCAGCAGTTTAGTGTCAGGGCATAGCAATCAGCCCCAGCATTTT. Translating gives CASSLVSGHSNQPQHF.

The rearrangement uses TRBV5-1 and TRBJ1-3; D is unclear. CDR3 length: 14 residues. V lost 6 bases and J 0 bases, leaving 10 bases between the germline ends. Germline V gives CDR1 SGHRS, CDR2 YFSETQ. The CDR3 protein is CASTVGPSGNTIYF. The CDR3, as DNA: TGCGCCAGCACGGTAGGGCCCTCTGGAAACACCATATATTTT.

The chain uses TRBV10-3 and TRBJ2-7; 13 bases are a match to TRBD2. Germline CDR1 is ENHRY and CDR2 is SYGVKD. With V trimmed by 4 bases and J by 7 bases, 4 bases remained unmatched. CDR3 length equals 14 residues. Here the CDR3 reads CAISGTSGSGEQYF. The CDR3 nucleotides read TGTGCCATCAGTGGGACTAGCGGGAGTGGGGAGCAGTACTTC.

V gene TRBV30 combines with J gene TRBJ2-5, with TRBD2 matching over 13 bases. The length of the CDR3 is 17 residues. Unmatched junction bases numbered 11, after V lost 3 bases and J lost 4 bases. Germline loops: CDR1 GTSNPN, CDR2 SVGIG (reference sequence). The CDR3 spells CAWRIPGLAGVRETQYF. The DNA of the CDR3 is TGTGCCTGGAGGATCCCTGGACTAGCGGGAGTTAGAGAGACCCAGTACTTC.

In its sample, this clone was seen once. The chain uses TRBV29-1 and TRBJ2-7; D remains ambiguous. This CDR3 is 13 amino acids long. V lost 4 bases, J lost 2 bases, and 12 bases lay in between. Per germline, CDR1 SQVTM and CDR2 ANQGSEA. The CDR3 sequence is CSVVGWGTYEQYF. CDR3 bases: TGCAGCGTTGTAGGGTGGGGAACCTACGAGCAGTACTTC.

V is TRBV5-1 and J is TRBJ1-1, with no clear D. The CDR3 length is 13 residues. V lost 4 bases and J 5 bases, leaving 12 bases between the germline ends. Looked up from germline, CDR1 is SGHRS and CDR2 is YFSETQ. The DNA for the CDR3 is TGCGCCAGCAGCCCTCCGTCTGGAACTGAAGCTTTCTTT. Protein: CASSPPSGTEAFF.

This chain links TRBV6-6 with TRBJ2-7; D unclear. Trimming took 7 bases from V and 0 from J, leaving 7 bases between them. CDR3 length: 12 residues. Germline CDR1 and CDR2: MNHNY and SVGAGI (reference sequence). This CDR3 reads CASTGGSYEQYF. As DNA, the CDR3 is TGTGCCAGCACAGGCGGCTCCTACGAGCAGTACTTC.

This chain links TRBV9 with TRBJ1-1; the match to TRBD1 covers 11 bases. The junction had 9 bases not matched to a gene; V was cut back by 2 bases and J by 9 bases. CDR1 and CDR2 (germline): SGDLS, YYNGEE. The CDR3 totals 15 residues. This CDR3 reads CASSVEVGQGGKAFF. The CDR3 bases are TGTGCCAGCAGCGTCGAGGTGGGACAGGGGGGGAAAGCTTTCTTT.

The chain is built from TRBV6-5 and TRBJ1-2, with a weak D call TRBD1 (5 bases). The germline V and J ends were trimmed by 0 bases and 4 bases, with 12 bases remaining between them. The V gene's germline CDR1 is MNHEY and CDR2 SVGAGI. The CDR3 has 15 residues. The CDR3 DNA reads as TGTGCCAGCAGTTACTCTTCAGGGATTTTCTATGGCTACACCTTC. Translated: CASSYSSGIFYGYTF.

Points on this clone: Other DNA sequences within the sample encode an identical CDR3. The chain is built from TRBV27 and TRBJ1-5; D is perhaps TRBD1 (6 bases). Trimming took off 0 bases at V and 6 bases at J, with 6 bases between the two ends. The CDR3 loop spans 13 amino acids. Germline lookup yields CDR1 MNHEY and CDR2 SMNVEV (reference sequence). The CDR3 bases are TGTGCCAGCAGTTTATCAGGGGGTCAGCCCCAGCATTTT. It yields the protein CASSLSGGQPQHF.

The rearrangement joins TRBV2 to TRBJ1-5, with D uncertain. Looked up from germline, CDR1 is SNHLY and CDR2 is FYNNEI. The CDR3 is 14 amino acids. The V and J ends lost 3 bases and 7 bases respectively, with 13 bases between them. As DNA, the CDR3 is TGTGCCAGCAGTGATTTAGTGCAGGCACAGCCCCAGCATTTT. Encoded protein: CASSDLVQAQPQHF.

Here the CDR3 reads CASSFQGLESNEQFF. Here the CDR3 DNA reads TGTGCCAGCAGCTTTCAGGGACTAGAGTCCAATGAGCAGTTCTTC. The chain has TRBV5-4 and TRBJ2-1, with TRBD2 matching 8 bases. The CDR3 is made up of 15 amino acids. Germline V lookup: CDR1 SGHNT, CDR2 YYREEE (reference sequence). V was pared by 2 bases and J by 6 bases, with 7 bases of the junction left unmatched.

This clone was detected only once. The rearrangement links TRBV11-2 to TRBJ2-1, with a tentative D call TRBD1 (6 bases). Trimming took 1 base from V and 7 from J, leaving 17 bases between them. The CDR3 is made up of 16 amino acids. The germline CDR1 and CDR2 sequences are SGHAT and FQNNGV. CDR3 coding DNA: TGTGCCAGCAGCTTAGGGGGACACCTCAAAAGGAATGAGCAGTTCTTC. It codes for CASSLGGHLKRNEQFF. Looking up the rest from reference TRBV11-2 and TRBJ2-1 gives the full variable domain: EAGVAQSPRYKIIEKRQSVAFWCNPISGHATLYWYQQILGQGPKLLIQFQNNGVVDDSQLPKDRFSAERLKGVDSTLKIQPAKLEDSAVYLCASSLGGHLKRNEQFFGPGTRLTVL.

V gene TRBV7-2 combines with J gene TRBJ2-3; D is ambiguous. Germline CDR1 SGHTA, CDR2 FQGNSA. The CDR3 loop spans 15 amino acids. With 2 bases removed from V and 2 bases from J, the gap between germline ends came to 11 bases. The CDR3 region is CASSLIATSTDTQYF. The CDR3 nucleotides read TGTGCCAGCAGCTTAATTGCTACCTCCACAGATACGCAGTATTTT.

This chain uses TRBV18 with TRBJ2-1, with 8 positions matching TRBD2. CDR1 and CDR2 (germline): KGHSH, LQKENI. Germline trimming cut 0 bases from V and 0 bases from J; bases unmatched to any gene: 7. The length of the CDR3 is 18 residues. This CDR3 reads CASSPPTGGGSSYNEQFF. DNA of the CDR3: TGTGCCAGCTCACCACCGACAGGCGGGGGGTCCTCCTACAATGAGCAGTTCTTC.

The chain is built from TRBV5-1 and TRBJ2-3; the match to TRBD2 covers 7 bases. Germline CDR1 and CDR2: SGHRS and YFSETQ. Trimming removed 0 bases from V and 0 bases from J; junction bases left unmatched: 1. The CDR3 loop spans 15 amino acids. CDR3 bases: TGCGCCAGCAGCTTGGGGGGACTAAGCACAGATACGCAGTATTTT. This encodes CASSLGGLSTDTQYF. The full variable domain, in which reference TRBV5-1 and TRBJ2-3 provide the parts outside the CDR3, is KAGVTQTPRYLIKTRGQQVTLSCSPISGHRSVSWYQQTPGQGLQFLFEYFSETQRNKGNFPGRFSGRQFSNSRSEMNVSTLELGDSALYLCASSLGGLSTDTQYFGPGTRLTVL.

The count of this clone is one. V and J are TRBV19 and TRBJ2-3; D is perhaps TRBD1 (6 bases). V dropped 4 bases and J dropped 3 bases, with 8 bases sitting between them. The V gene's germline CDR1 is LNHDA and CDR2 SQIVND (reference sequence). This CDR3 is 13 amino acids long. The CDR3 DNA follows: TGTGCCAGTAGTACTACAGGGACAGATACGCAGTATTTT. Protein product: CASSTTGTDTQYF.

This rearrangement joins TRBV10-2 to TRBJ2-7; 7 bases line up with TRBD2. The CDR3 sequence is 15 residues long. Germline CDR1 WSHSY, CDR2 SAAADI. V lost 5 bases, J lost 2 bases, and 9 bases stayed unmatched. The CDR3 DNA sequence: TGCGCCAGCAGTACTGGGACTATGCACCCCTACGAGCAGTACTTC. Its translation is CASSTGTMHPYEQYF.